These 10 T cell receptor beta chains share one sample of origin, sequenced in a study of cytotoxic CD8 clonotypes in ibrutinib-treated CLL. Profiled with immunoSEQ multiplex PCR; TCRdb holds only in-frame clones, not every one. The sample has tens of thousands of clones; approximately 82% are singletons. The input for sequencing was PBMCs, taken after 24 months of ibrutinib treatment. The source is a human donor with chronic lymphocytic leukemia.

This CDR3 is CATSRDSAASYNEQFF. CDR3 coding DNA: TGTGCCACCAGCAGAGATTCGGCAGCCTCCTACAATGAGCAGTTCTTC. The chain carries TRBV15 and TRBJ2-1; D remains ambiguous. Trimming cost V 0 bases and J 0 bases, with 9 bases left between them. The CDR3 loop spans 16 amino acids. Germline CDR1 and CDR2: LNHNV and YYDKDF (reference sequence).

V is TRBV5-1 and J is TRBJ2-5; perhaps TRBD2 as D (6 bases). Germline CDR1 SGHRS, CDR2 YFSETQ. The CDR3 is made up of 16 amino acids. V gave up 4 bases and J gave up 4 bases, with 20 bases separating them. The CDR3 bases are TGCGCCAGCAGCGGAGTGGGAGGATTGCAGGGAGAGACCCAGTACTTC. It encodes CASSGVGGLQGETQYF.

V usage is TRBV9 and J usage is TRBJ1-5; D gene uncertain. The germline V gene encodes CDR1 SGDLS and CDR2 YYNGEE. This CDR3 contains 14 residues. The ends were cut back, 1 base at V and 5 bases at J, with 10 bases in the middle. CDR3 amino acids: CASSVLPDYQPQHF. As DNA, the CDR3 is TGTGCCAGCAGCGTACTCCCAGATTATCAGCCCCAGCATTTT.

The chain joins TRBV9 to TRBJ2-2; D ambiguous. Trimming left V 0 bases short and J 3 bases short, with 6 bases between. Looked up from germline, CDR1 is SGDLS and CDR2 is YYNGEE. The CDR3 has 14 amino acids. CDR3 residues: CASSVELHTGELFF. CDR3 nucleotide sequence: TGTGCCAGCAGCGTAGAGTTGCACACCGGGGAGCTGTTTTTT. The variable domain in full, with the rest retrieved from reference TRBV9 and TRBJ2-2, is DSGVTQTPKHLITATGQRVTLRCSPRSGDLSVYWYQQSLDQGLQFLIQYYNGEERAKGNILERFSAQQFPDLHSELNLSSLELGDSALYFCASSVELHTGELFFGEGSRLTVL.

The gene calls are TRBV9 and TRBJ1-5; D gene unclear. Germline assignment: CDR1 SGDLS and CDR2 YYNGEE. The V gene lost 4 bases and the J gene lost 8 bases, with 19 bases spanning the gap. This CDR3 has 15 residues. The CDR3 spells CASSSGSGPREPQHF. In nucleotides, the CDR3 is TGTGCCAGCAGCTCCGGGAGTGGCCCTAGGGAGCCCCAGCATTTT. The complete variable domain, with remaining parts taken from reference TRBV9 and TRBJ1-5, reads DSGVTQTPKHLITATGQRVTLRCSPRSGDLSVYWYQQSLDQGLQFLIQYYNGEERAKGNILERFSAQQFPDLHSELNLSSLELGDSALYFCASSSGSGPREPQHFGDGTRLSIL.

The chain recombines TRBV7-3 with TRBJ2-7, with 8 bases fitting TRBD1. The CDR3 loop spans 17 amino acids. Germline-derived CDR1 and CDR2 are SGHTA and FQGTGA. Trimming took 6 bases from V and 3 from J; bases not matched to a gene: 16. The CDR3 nucleotides read TGTGCCAGCAGTTTCCCGGCTCCGGGACAGGAGGACTACGAGCAGTACTTC. It codes for CASSFPAPGQEDYEQYF. Complete variable domain (other parts from reference TRBV7-3 and TRBJ2-7): GAGVSQTPSNKVTEKGKYVELRCDPISGHTALYWYRQSLGQGPEFLIYFQGTGAADDSGLPNDRFFAVRPEGSVSTLKIQRTERGDSAVYLCASSFPAPGQEDYEQYFGPGTRLTVT.

The chain combines TRBV2 with TRBJ1-5, with unresolved D. CDR1 SNHLY and CDR2 FYNNEI come from the germline V gene. V was shortened by 4 bases and J by 7 bases, with 11 bases between the two germline ends. The CDR3 runs to 13 residues. CDR3 sequence reads: CASSGQHRQPQHF. Written as DNA, the CDR3 is TGTGCCAGCAGTGGACAACATCGCCAGCCCCAGCATTTT.

The chain carries TRBV7-9 and TRBJ1-5, with TRBD1 as a possible D gene (5 bases). CDR1 and CDR2 from the germline V gene are SEHNR and FQNEAQ (reference sequence). The V end was cut by 1 base, the J end by 6 bases, with 13 bases between. This CDR3 is built from 15 residues. CDR3 in amino acids: CASSLGRQGGQPQHF. The CDR3 bases are TGTGCCAGCAGCTTAGGTCGGCAGGGAGGTCAGCCCCAGCATTTT.

The chain recombines TRBV28 with TRBJ2-2; 7 positions match TRBD1. The CDR3 runs 14 residues. Trimming at V came to 6 bases and at J to 3 bases, leaving 4 bases not matched to a gene. Germline assignment: CDR1 MDHEN and CDR2 SYDVKM. The CDR3 loop is CASRLGQHTGELFF. CDR3 coding DNA: TGTGCCAGCAGACTGGGACAGCACACCGGGGAGCTGTTTTTT.

J is TRBJ2-1 and V is TRBV7-9; D is unclear. The length of the CDR3 is 11 residues. Looked up from germline, CDR1 is SEHNR and CDR2 is FQNEAQ (reference sequence). Deletions cut 6 bases from V and 5 bases from J, with 5 bases between. The DNA of the CDR3 is TGTGCCAGCAGGCTGGACAATGAGCAGTTCTTC. It is translated as CASRLDNEQFF.